The clone carrying this T cell receptor (beta chain) was detected once. Germline V gene data show CDR1 as SGHTA and CDR2 as FQGTGA. With 5 bases removed from V and 3 bases from J, the gap between germline ends came to 13 bases. The CDR3 loop spans 14 amino acids. This sample is part of a study of cytomegalovirus exposure and HLA in healthy donors. PCR primers comprised 60 Vbeta and 13 Jbeta primers. Here immunoSEQ multiplex PCR was the method, and the copy in TCRdb shows in-frame clones only, minus some. The data contain 150,000 or so clones, 60% to 80% of them singletons. The clonotype originates from a female donor in good health and CMV-seronegative. Sequencing input: PBMCs. This sequence joins TRBV7-3 and TRBJ1-1; possibly TRBD1 for D (6 bases). The CDR3 DNA sequence: TGTGCCAGCAGCCCGCAGGGGCGTGACACTGAAGCTTTCTTT. Translating gives CASSPQGRDTEAFF. The entire variable domain, with the rest obtained from reference TRBV7-3 and TRBJ1-1, is as follows: GAGVSQTPSNKVTEKGKYVELRCDPISGHTALYWYRQSLGQGPEFLIYFQGTGAADDSGLPNDRFFAVRPEGSVSTLKIQRTERGDSAVYLCASSPQGRDTEAFFGQGTRLTVV.